This entry features one TCR beta chain sequence. Antigen: not known. PCR involved 60 Vbeta and 13 Jbeta primers. Generated by immunoSEQ multiplex PCR, the TCRdb table keeps only in-frame clones and is missing some. The table records almost 95,000 clones, less than 70% of them present only once. This sample is part of a study of cytomegalovirus exposure and HLA in healthy donors. Study results and limitations: Confirmation in vitro established that a few CMV-associated chains were specific for CMV antigens. Presence/absence analyses supposed approximately even sequencing depth among donors. Of the V segments, some could not be distinguished, including TRBV6-2 and TRBV6-3, and were excluded. Reports described diagnosis of cytomegalovirus status by the classifier as highly specific and sensitive.

CDR3 length equals 13 residues. In germline, CDR1 is SGHDT, CDR2 YYEEEE. Trimming cost V 5 bases and J 6 bases; bases outside gene matches: 4. This receptor was taken from a man in his fifties or sixties in good health and CMV-seronegative. V and J are TRBV5-6 and TRBJ1-5; TRBD1 agrees at 8 bases. Specimen: PBMCs. This chain's CDR3 is CASSFDRGQPQHF. Written as DNA, the CDR3 is TGTGCCAGCAGTTTCGACAGGGGTCAGCCCCAGCATTTT.